One and the same sample provided the 18 T cell receptor beta chains below, sequenced in a study of blood T cells in healthy people across ages. Primed by a sample-barcoded 5' primer and a J-beta primer mix, a second PCR proceeded for about 7 to 11 cycles. TCRdb analysed the 5' RACE reads with MiXCR anew, one entry per CDR3 protein. Of approximately 800,000 distinct CDR3 sequences listed, about half are singletons. The sequencing input was blood. The source of these receptors is an elderly man in good health.

This clonotype was seen a handful of times. This chain links TRBV20-1 with TRBJ2-7; the D gene is possibly TRBD1 (6 bases). Trimming left V 3 bases short and J 3 bases short, with 21 bases between. CDR3 length equals 16 residues. The germline CDR1 and CDR2 sequences are DFQATT and SNEGSKA (reference sequence). The CDR3 bases are TGCAGTGCTAGTACGCAGGGGACGCGAAACTACTACGAGCAGTACTTC. It translates to CSASTQGTRNYYEQYF.

This chain links TRBV28 with TRBJ2-5, with TRBD1 identical over 11 bases. Germline CDR1 is MDHEN and CDR2 is SYDVKM. V shed 5 bases, J shed 11 bases, and the junction held 16 bases outside the gene matches. The CDR3 is made up of 16 amino acids. CDR3 loop: CASSPKDRGRLNEQYF. CDR3 bases: TGTGCCAGCAGTCCTAAGGACAGGGGGCGGCTAAATGAGCAGTACTTC.

This clonotype turned up a few times. The gene calls are TRBV7-2 and TRBJ1-6; 8 bases map to TRBD1. Germline V gene lookup returns CDR1 SGHTA and CDR2 FQGNSA. The ends lost 1 base at V and 8 bases at J; junction bases unmatched: 4. The CDR3 totals 15 residues. The CDR3 DNA reads TGTGCCAGCAGCTTAGAGGGACAGGCTTATTCACCCCTCCACTTT. Its translation: CASSLEGQAYSPLHF. Full variable domain (missing parts from reference TRBV7-2 and TRBJ1-6): GAGVSQSPSNKVTEKGKDVELRCDPISGHTALYWYRQSLGQGLEFLIYFQGNSAPDKSGLPSDRFSAERTGGSVSTLTIQRTQQEDSAVYLCASSLEGQAYSPLHFGNGTRLTVT.

As for this clonotype: A read error may account for a junction end that differs from germline. This sequence joins TRBV5-1 and TRBJ1-1; possible D gene TRBD1, 5 bases. The CDR3 is 14 residues long. Germline-derived CDR1 and CDR2 are SGHRS and YFSETQ. In DNA form, the CDR3 reads TGCGCCAGCACCTTGGAGGGGCAGAACACTGAAGCTTTCTTT. Translated, it gives CASTLEGQNTEAFF.

The DNA of the CDR3 is TGTGCCAGCAGGCAGCGGGAGTCCTACGAGCAGTACTTC. Its translation is CASRQRESYEQYF. This chain joins TRBV6-5 and TRBJ2-4; 8 bases are a match to TRBD2. Near its end, the DNA agrees better with TRBJ2-7, so the J call may be wrong. CDR1 and CDR2 from the germline V gene are MNHEY and SVGAGI. The CDR3 runs to 13 residues.

This clonotype was counted between two and nine times. The DNA of the CDR3 is TGTGCCAGCAGTTTAAGGGGGGAAGCGCAAAAACTGTTTTTT. It codes for CASSLRGEAQKLFF. V and J are TRBV12-3 or TRBV12-4 and TRBJ1-4, with a weak D call TRBD1 (6 bases). V lost 2 bases, J lost 9 bases, and 13 bases lay in between. The CDR3 extends over 14 amino acids.

In its sample, this clonotype was seen a few times. The chain joins TRBV4-1 to TRBJ2-7; 10 nucleotides align to TRBD2. V was pared by 2 bases and J by 0 bases, with 1 base of the junction left unmatched. Germline-derived CDR1 and CDR2 are MGHRA and YSYEKL. There are 15 residues in the CDR3. In DNA, the CDR3 is TGCGCCAGCAGCCAAATAGCGGGAGGCTCCTACGAGCAGTACTTC. It specifies CASSQIAGGSYEQYF.

This clonotype occurred a few times. V is TRBV27 and J is TRBJ2-7; D not resolved. Trimming took 1 base from V and 6 from J, leaving 22 bases between them. Germline CDR1 MNHEY, CDR2 SMNVEV (reference sequence). The CDR3 totals 17 residues. Here the CDR3 reads CASSLLVFSRRVGEQYF. The CDR3 DNA reads TGTGCCAGCAGTTTATTGGTTTTTAGCCGAAGGGTGGGCGAGCAGTACTTC.

This chain connects TRBV7-8 to TRBJ2-1; D not resolved. Trimming removed 1 base from V and 10 bases from J, with 11 bases in between. CDR1 is SGHVS, CDR2 FQNEAQ, per germline. The CDR3 runs 13 residues. The CDR3: CASSLVSSDEQFF. The DNA for the CDR3 is TGTGCCAGCAGCTTAGTAAGTTCAGACGAGCAGTTCTTC.

The V and J genes are TRBV20-1 and TRBJ2-3, with TRBD2 identical over 13 bases. The V segment lost 4 bases and the J segment 4 bases; nucleotides outside the gene matches: 5. Germline CDR1 is DFQATT and CDR2 is SNEGSKA (reference sequence). The CDR3 has 15 residues. CDR3: CSAIWTSGRSDTQYF. The CDR3 region has the DNA TGCAGTGCTATCTGGACTAGCGGGAGATCAGATACGCAGTATTTT.

This clonotype has at least ten counts. V is TRBV29-1 and J is TRBJ2-1; the match to TRBD2 covers 7 bases. The germline CDR1 and CDR2 sequences are SQVTM and ANQGSEA. This CDR3 is built from 14 residues. V trimming: 4 bases; J trimming: 8 bases; junction bases outside the gene matches: 11. The CDR3 DNA reads as TGCAGCGTTGGAGCTCTAGCGGTTAGTGATGAGCAGTTCTTC. Encoded protein: CSVGALAVSDEQFF.

The chain uses TRBV20-1 and TRBJ1-5; D is uncertain. CDR1 is DFQATT and CDR2 is SNEGSKA in the germline V gene (reference sequence). Trimming took off 6 bases at V and 9 bases at J, with 18 bases between the two ends. The CDR3 loop spans 13 amino acids. CDR3 coding DNA: TGCAGTGCGATAGGAGACACTGATGCGCCCCAGCATTTT. It translates to CSAIGDTDAPQHF.

As to this clonotype: The CDR3 carries no conserved terminal phenylalanine or tryptophan, so it likely arises from a read error. The chain combines TRBV20-1 with TRBJ1-4, with 9 bases that match TRBD1. The V gene's germline CDR1 is DFQATT and CDR2 SNEGSKA (reference sequence). The CDR3 is 14 residues long. J lost 5 bases, V lost 3 bases, and 4 bases had no gene match. The CDR3 nucleotides read TGCAGTGCTAGCCACGGACAGGGGAATGAAAAACTGTTTCTT. Protein sequence: CSASHGQGNEKLFL.

This clonotype was picked up a small number of times. The chain couples TRBV10-3 to TRBJ2-5; possible D gene TRBD2, 5 bases. CDR1 and CDR2 (germline): ENHRY, SYGVKD. V was clipped by 4 bases and J by 4 bases, with 13 bases between them. The CDR3 totals 14 residues. The CDR3, as DNA: TGTGCCATCAGTGGGAATGGAGGAGGAGAGACCCAGTACTTC. This codes for CAISGNGGGETQYF.

V usage is TRBV12-3 or TRBV12-4 and J usage is TRBJ2-1; D may match TRBD1 or TRBD2 (5 bases each). Trimming removed 3 bases from V and 2 bases from J, with 11 bases in between. The CDR3 covers 15 residues. CDR3 DNA sequence: TGTGCCAGCAGTTTTGCTGGGGGACCCTACAATGAGCAGTTCTTC. Translating it yields CASSFAGGPYNEQFF.

The chain employs TRBV6-2 or TRBV6-3 and TRBJ2-7, with a tentative D call TRBD2 (6 bases). The V and J ends lost 6 bases and 6 bases respectively, with 15 bases between them. The CDR3 is made up of 13 amino acids. Germline-derived CDR1 and CDR2 are MNHEY and SVGEGT. CDR3 in DNA: TGTGCCAGCAGGCCTGCTCAGGAGGGCGAGCAGTACTTC. Translation: CASRPAQEGEQYF.

The chain carries TRBV11-3 and TRBJ2-1; a weak D match, TRBD1 (5 bases). The germline V and J ends were trimmed by 5 bases and 1 base, with 18 bases remaining between them. Germline V gives CDR1 SGHNT, CDR2 YENEEA. This CDR3 region has 17 residues. CDR3 in DNA: TGTGCCAGCAGCCGTACGCAGGGTTCTCATTCCTACAATGAGCAGTTCTTC. Amino acids: CASSRTQGSHSYNEQFF.

On this clonotype: The germline gene is not matched at one end of the junction; a read error may be the cause. The rearrangement joins TRBV5-1 to TRBJ2-1, with TRBD2 matching over 7 bases. Germline V lookup: CDR1 SGHRS, CDR2 YFSETQ. The CDR3 contains 17 residues. CDR3 residues: CVSSLERGGRAYNEQFF. The CDR3, as DNA: TGCGTCAGCAGCTTGGAACGCGGGGGTCGGGCCTACAATGAGCAGTTCTTC.